A single sample is the source of the 20 T cell receptor beta chains below, sequenced in a study of OX40 agonist ivuxolimab in advanced cancers. The repertoire was sequenced with immunoSEQ multiplex PCR; TCRdb's copy has only in-frame clones and lacks some. Found here are 70,000 to 85,000 clones, 80% to 90% of them singletons; the top ten hold around 2%. The sequences come from CD4+ or CD8+ T cells sorted from blood, collected in a trial of the OX40 agonist ivuxolimab. All receptors come from an adult with an advanced solid tumor such as melanoma, head and neck, liver or kidney cancer.

The V call is TRBV19, the J call TRBJ2-3; D uncertain. Trimming removed 1 base at V and 5 bases at J, with 1 base between. CDR1 and CDR2 (germline): LNHDA, SQIVND (reference sequence). The CDR3 has 11 amino acids. The CDR3 spells CASSIGDTQYF. In nucleotides, the CDR3 is TGTGCCAGTAGTATAGGAGATACGCAGTATTTT.

The V and J genes are TRBV6-5 and TRBJ2-7, with D uncertain. Looked up from germline, CDR1 is MNHEY and CDR2 is SVGAGI. The CDR3 is made up of 15 amino acids. V was pared by 0 bases and J by 2 bases, with 11 bases between. In DNA, the CDR3 is TGTGCCAGCAGTTACTCGACGGCAGCACCCTACGAGCAGTACTTC. It is translated as CASSYSTAAPYEQYF.

The gene calls are TRBV19 and TRBJ1-3; TRBD1 matches at 8 bases. Germline V lookup: CDR1 LNHDA, CDR2 SQIVND (reference sequence). V lost 5 bases, J lost 8 bases, and 11 bases stayed unmatched. This CDR3 has 15 residues. In DNA, the CDR3 is TGTGCCAGTAGTCTCCGACAGGGGCTCAGTGACACCATATATTTT. Translating gives CASSLRQGLSDTIYF.

This sequence joins TRBV25-1 and TRBJ2-7, with TRBD1 identical over 7 bases. Germline assignment: CDR1 MGHDK and CDR2 SYGVNS. This CDR3 is built from 15 residues. V was pared by 2 bases and J by 3 bases, with 7 bases of the junction left unmatched. The CDR3 region is CASSEPPGQRYEQYF. Here the CDR3 DNA reads TGTGCCAGCAGTGAACCACCGGGACAGCGCTACGAGCAGTACTTC.

This chain uses TRBV27 with TRBJ1-3, with 7 bases matching TRBD1. With V trimmed by 8 bases and J by 2 bases, 9 bases remained unmatched. The CDR3 loop spans 15 amino acids. Germline V CDR1 and CDR2: MNHEY, SMNVEV (reference sequence). CDR3: CASRATGTTGNTIYF. In nucleotides, the CDR3 is TGTGCCAGCCGAGCGACAGGGACAACTGGAAACACCATATATTTT.

J is TRBJ2-1 and V is TRBV29-1; 13 bases fit TRBD2. Germline V gene lookup returns CDR1 SQVTM and CDR2 ANQGSEA. Losses at the gene ends were 4 bases for V and 5 bases for J; bases not matched to a gene: 2. This CDR3 contains 14 residues. The CDR3 is CSVAGTSGNNEQFF. Written as DNA, the CDR3 is TGCAGCGTTGCCGGGACTAGCGGGAACAATGAGCAGTTCTTC.

The gene calls are TRBV18 and TRBJ1-1; a weak D match, TRBD1 (5 bases). Trimming shortened V by 0 bases and J by 5 bases, and 13 bases separated the two germline ends. This CDR3 spans 15 amino acids. CDR1 is KGHSH, CDR2 LQKENI, per germline. CDR3 protein: CASSPPAGLWTEAFF. CDR3 nucleotide sequence: TGTGCCAGCTCACCACCTGCGGGGCTGTGGACTGAAGCTTTCTTT.

This clone has only one observation. The V gene is TRBV5-1, the J gene TRBJ1-1; 9 nucleotides line up with TRBD1. The CDR3 has 16 residues. Germline values: CDR1 SGHRS, CDR2 YFSETQ. With V trimmed by 2 bases and J by 6 bases, 11 bases remained unmatched. As DNA, the CDR3 is TGCGCCAGCAGCTTCGGGACAGGGATTATCAAATCTGAAGCTTTCTTT. Translating it yields CASSFGTGIIKSEAFF.

The chain employs TRBV11-2 and TRBJ1-1, with no clear D. The germline V gene has CDR1 SGHAT and CDR2 FQNNGV. The V end was cut by 5 bases, the J end by 9 bases, with 13 bases between. The CDR3 consists of 12 residues. CDR3 sequence: CASSLMSAQAFF. CDR3 DNA: TGTGCCAGCAGCCTTATGTCGGCGCAAGCTTTCTTT.

This clone has just one count. V is TRBV6-6 and J is TRBJ2-6; D ambiguous. Germline CDR1 and CDR2: MNHNY and SVGAGI (reference sequence). The CDR3 is made up of 16 amino acids. V lost 6 bases and J lost 0, with 12 bases in between. As DNA, the CDR3 is TGTGCCAGCAGCGCCGAAAGGAGCTCTGGGGCCAACGTCCTGACTTTC. It specifies CASSAERSSGANVLTF.

The chain combines TRBV4-3 with TRBJ1-1; D is ambiguous. Germline V lookup: CDR1 LGHNA, CDR2 YSLEER. Between the trimmed V and J ends, which lost 1 base and 0 bases, there was a span of 12 bases. The CDR3 contains 16 residues. In DNA form, the CDR3 reads TGCGCCAGCAGCCAAGTCTCTGCAGGCATGAACACTGAAGCTTTCTTT. Amino acids: CASSQVSAGMNTEAFF.

The rearrangement links TRBV19 to TRBJ2-2, with TRBD2 matching over 9 bases. The V gene end was trimmed by 3 bases and the J gene end by 4 bases; junction bases not matched to a gene: 6. Looked up from germline, CDR1 is LNHDA and CDR2 is SQIVND (reference sequence). The CDR3 has 16 residues. Here the CDR3 DNA reads TGTGCCAGTAGTATTAAAAGCGGGGGGCCCACCGGGGAGCTGTTTTTT. Translation gives CASSIKSGGPTGELFF.

The chain is built from TRBV30 and TRBJ1-1, with TRBD1 as a possible D gene (6 bases). CDR1 is GTSNPN and CDR2 is SVGIG in the germline V gene (reference sequence). CDR3 length equals 15 residues. Trimming took 1 base from V and 2 from J, leaving 14 bases between them. CDR3 protein: CAWSDRAGYNTEAFF. DNA of the CDR3: TGTGCCTGGAGTGACAGGGCGGGTTATAACACTGAAGCTTTCTTT. Drawing the rest from reference TRBV30 and TRBJ1-1, the complete variable domain is SQTIHQWPATLVQPVGSPLSLECTVEGTSNPNLYWYRQAAGRGLQLLFYSVGIGQISSEVPQNLSASRPQDRQFILSSKKLLLSDSGFYLCAWSDRAGYNTEAFFGQGTRLTVV.

In this sample, this clone turned up a few times. The chain employs TRBV7-9 and TRBJ1-1, with D tentatively TRBD1 (6 bases). Trimming removed 6 bases at V and 10 bases at J, with 18 bases between. The CDR3 covers 13 residues. From germline, CDR1 is SEHNR and CDR2 FQNEAQ (reference sequence). CDR3 region: CASSHNRAPPAFF. CDR3 bases: TGTGCCAGCAGTCACAACAGGGCCCCCCCAGCTTTCTTT.

On this clone: Because the CDR3 is missing its conserved closing phenylalanine or tryptophan, this is likely a read error. The limits of the CDR3 on the DNA are not certain, so only TCRdb's listed CDR3 is given. The chain carries TRBV19 and TRBJ2-3; the table's D call, TRBD2, was not checked against the DNA. The CDR3 contains 14 residues when both ends are counted. Looked up from germline, CDR1 is LNHDA and CDR2 is SQIVND (reference sequence). The CDR3 spells CASSTGTSGAPIMV.

This rearrangement joins TRBV5-5 to TRBJ2-3; weak D call: TRBD2 (5 bases). Germline lookup yields CDR1 SGHKS and CDR2 YYEKEE (reference sequence). V shed 0 bases and J shed 0 bases, with 11 bases lying between them. There are 16 residues in the CDR3. In nucleotides, the CDR3 is TGTGCCAGCAGCTTGGGTAGCGCCCCTAGCACAGATACGCAGTATTTT. Encoded protein: CASSLGSAPSTDTQYF.

The CDR3 coding sequence is TGTGCCAGCAGTTATCGCGGGACGGACACAGATACGCAGTATTTT. This sequence encodes CASSYRGTDTDTQYF. The chain uses TRBV27 and TRBJ2-3; a possible D gene is TRBD2 (6 bases). CDR1 is MNHEY and CDR2 is SMNVEV in the germline V gene (reference sequence). This CDR3 has 15 residues. Trimming stripped 4 bases from V and 2 bases from J, with 13 bases between.

This chain uses TRBV5-1 with TRBJ1-3, with D uncertain. Germline loops: CDR1 SGHRS, CDR2 YFSETQ. This CDR3 spans 14 amino acids. Between the trimmed V and J ends, which lost 4 bases and 1 base, there was a span of 9 bases. As DNA, the CDR3 is TGCGCCAGCAGCCCAAGCGTATCTGGAAACACCATATATTTT. As protein: CASSPSVSGNTIYF.

This clone was picked up a small number of times. The J gene is TRBJ2-7, the V gene TRBV11-2, with D maybe TRBD1 (5 bases). The germline V gene encodes CDR1 SGHAT and CDR2 FQNNGV. The CDR3 runs 15 residues. V was cut by 4 bases and J by 0 bases, with 13 bases left in between. In nucleotides, the CDR3 is TGTGCCAGCAGCTCCCCAGGGTCGCTCTCCTACGAGCAGTACTTC. Protein sequence: CASSSPGSLSYEQYF.

V usage is TRBV9 and J usage is TRBJ2-7; D remains ambiguous. Germline V lookup: CDR1 SGDLS, CDR2 YYNGEE. The germline V and J ends were trimmed by 0 bases and 0 bases, with 4 bases remaining between them. The CDR3 contains 13 residues. DNA for the CDR3: TGTGCCAGCAGCGTAGATCCCTCCTACGAGCAGTACTTC. Protein sequence: CASSVDPSYEQYF.